Below, 30 T cell receptor beta chains from the same sample are listed, as sequenced in a study of CD8 T cells in Susac syndrome. Reverse transcription of about 0.45 to 1 ug RNA was performed with random hexamers. MiXCR, run by TCRdb on the immunoSEQ multiplex PCR reads, gives a single entry per CDR3 protein. This table has 100,000 to 150,000 distinct CDR3 sequences, nearly 96% appearing once. Sequenced: CD4+ T cells from PBMCs. All receptors derive from a human donor with Susac syndrome.

The chain carries TRBV7-9 and TRBJ2-5; D is ambiguous. Trimming pared 2 bases from V and 5 bases from J, leaving 9 bases between. This CDR3 comprises 13 residues. Germline lookup yields CDR1 SEHNR and CDR2 FQNEAQ (reference sequence). The DNA for the CDR3 is TGTGCCAGCAGCTTATACACCCGGGAGACCCAGTACTTC. This gives the protein CASSLYTRETQYF.

The rearrangement uses TRBV20-1 and TRBJ1-5, with D uncertain. Germline lookup yields CDR1 DFQATT and CDR2 SNEGSKA (reference sequence). V was trimmed by 2 bases and J by 3 bases, leaving 17 bases between them. The CDR3 is 16 amino acids. CDR3 amino acids: CSARPLGRAFNQPQHF. The CDR3, as DNA: TGCAGTGCTAGACCCCTTGGGAGGGCTTTCAATCAGCCCCAGCATTTT.

In this sample, this clonotype turned up a few times. This rearrangement joins TRBV11-2 to TRBJ1-1; D not certain. Germline CDR1 SGHAT, CDR2 FQNNGV. CDR3 size: 13 residues. V was pared by 0 bases and J by 4 bases, with 6 bases between. CDR3 coding DNA: TGTGCCAGCAGCTTAGAGGGGTTCACTGAAGCTTTCTTT. It specifies CASSLEGFTEAFF. The full variable domain, in which reference TRBV11-2 and TRBJ1-1 provide the parts outside the CDR3, is EAGVAQSPRYKIIEKRQSVAFWCNPISGHATLYWYQQILGQGPKLLIQFQNNGVVDDSQLPKDRFSAERLKGVDSTLKIQPAKLEDSAVYLCASSLEGFTEAFFGQGTRLTVV.

This chain connects TRBV7-2 to TRBJ2-3, with D maybe TRBD2 (5 bases). The CDR3 spans 12 residues. The germline V gene has CDR1 SGHTA and CDR2 FQGNSA. The V and J ends lost 4 bases and 7 bases respectively, with 9 bases between them. DNA for the CDR3: TGTGCCAGCAGCTCTAGCTCACATACGCAGTATTTT. Translated, it gives CASSSSSHTQYF.

The chain couples TRBV30 to TRBJ1-5; D unresolved. The CDR3 is 13 amino acids. Trimming cost V 3 bases and J 4 bases, with 10 bases left between them. Germline V gives CDR1 GTSNPN, CDR2 SVGIG (reference sequence). The CDR3 region has the DNA TGTGCCTGGAGGAACAGTATTAATCAGCCCCAGCATTTT. Amino acid sequence: CAWRNSINQPQHF.

Turning to this clonotype: The DNA is omitted, as the CDR3 cannot be located on it reliably, and the CDR3 follows TCRdb's listing. The rearrangement uses TRBV29-1 and TRBJ1-1; TRBD1 is the table's D call and was not checked against the DNA. CDR1 and CDR2 (germline): SQVTM, ANQGSEA. Termini included, the CDR3 measures 12 amino acids. This chain's CDR3 is CSVARGNTEVFF.

The chain couples TRBV20-1 to TRBJ2-5; 15 positions agree with TRBD2. Germline loops: CDR1 DFQATT, CDR2 SNEGSKA (reference sequence). V shed 1 base and J 5 bases; nucleotides not matched to a gene: 5. This CDR3 is 16 amino acids long. CDR3 sequence reads: CSARGTSGRAVETQYF. CDR3 in DNA: TGCAGTGCTAGAGGGACTAGCGGGAGGGCCGTGGAGACCCAGTACTTC.

V gene TRBV3-1 combines with J gene TRBJ2-1; 10 bases align to TRBD2. The junction had 6 bases not matched to a gene; V was cut back by 4 bases and J by 6 bases. Germline-derived CDR1 and CDR2 are LGHDT and YNNKEL (reference sequence). This CDR3 has 15 amino acids. CDR3 nucleotides: TGTGCCAGCAGCCCCTCTAGCGGGAGCTCCAATGAGCAGTTCTTC. Encoded protein: CASSPSSGSSNEQFF.

The chain has TRBV9 and TRBJ2-1; 8 positions agree with TRBD2. CDR3 size: 16 residues. Trimming removed 3 bases from V and 0 bases from J; junction bases left unmatched: 5. The germline gives CDR1 SGDLS, CDR2 YYNGEE. As DNA, the CDR3 is TGTGCCAGCAGCGCCTCCGGGACTAGCTCCTACAATGAGCAGTTCTTC. This translates into CASSASGTSSYNEQFF.

J is TRBJ2-2 and V is TRBV28; 10 bases are shared with TRBD2. The length of the CDR3 is 17 residues. The V gene's germline CDR1 is MDHEN and CDR2 SYDVKM. The junction had 9 bases not matched to a gene; V was cut back by 6 bases and J by 2 bases. The CDR3 is CASSPGGLAENTGELFF. The CDR3 region has the DNA TGTGCCAGCAGCCCAGGAGGACTAGCGGAAAACACCGGGGAGCTGTTTTTT.

The chain combines TRBV28 with TRBJ2-7; D may be TRBD1 (6 bases). Germline assignment: CDR1 MDHEN and CDR2 SYDVKM. Trimming took off 3 bases at V and 4 bases at J, with 19 bases between the two ends. The CDR3 runs to 16 residues. The CDR3 reads CASSFYGRGTSYEQYF. In DNA form, the CDR3 reads TGTGCCAGCAGTTTCTACGGACGTGGGACATCATACGAGCAGTACTTC.

The chain employs TRBV3-1 and TRBJ2-1, with 11 bases identical to TRBD2. This CDR3 has 13 amino acids. Germline V gene sequence: CDR1 LGHDT, CDR2 YNNKEL (reference sequence). V shed 4 bases, J shed 13 bases, and the junction held 6 bases outside the gene matches. The CDR3 sequence is CASSPGLAGFQFF. In DNA form, the CDR3 reads TGTGCCAGCAGCCCCGGACTAGCGGGCTTTCAGTTCTTC.

The chain has TRBV20-1 and TRBJ2-6; D remains unclear. The CDR3 is 14 amino acids. The V end was cut by 3 bases, the J end by 0 bases, with 6 bases between. Germline V lookup: CDR1 DFQATT, CDR2 SNEGSKA (reference sequence). The CDR3 bases are TGCAGTGCTAGGGATGCCTCTGGGGCCAACGTCCTGACTTTC. It encodes CSARDASGANVLTF.

The rearrangement links TRBV20-1 to TRBJ2-1; D is perhaps TRBD2 (5 bases). The V end lost 5 bases, the J end lost 10 bases, and 12 bases lay between the germline ends. The CDR3 contains 11 residues. CDR1 DFQATT and CDR2 SNEGSKA come from the germline V gene (reference sequence). DNA of the CDR3: TGCAGTGCTTCGACTATGTCGGAGCAGTTCTTC. It yields the protein CSASTMSEQFF.

DNA for the CDR3: TGCAGTGCTAATAGAAGACTAGCGGGGTACAATGAGCAGTTCTTC. It specifies CSANRRLAGYNEQFF. This chain joins TRBV20-1 and TRBJ2-1, with 11 bases matching TRBD2. The V gene end was trimmed by 4 bases and the J gene end by 4 bases; junction bases not matched to a gene: 6. CDR1 is DFQATT and CDR2 is SNEGSKA in the germline V gene (reference sequence). The CDR3 contains 15 residues.

The CDR3 reads CASSFGPEAFF. The CDR3 DNA is TGCGCCAGCAGCTTCGGCCCAGAAGCTTTCTTT. The chain carries TRBV5-1 and TRBJ1-1; no clear D. V was shortened by 2 bases and J by 8 bases, with 7 bases between the two germline ends. The CDR3 has 11 residues. CDR1 is SGHRS and CDR2 is YFSETQ in the germline V gene.

DNA of the CDR3: TGCTTAGGGAGGGACACCATCTACGAGCAGTACTTC. Encoded protein: CLGRDTIYEQYF. The chain carries TRBV20-1 and TRBJ2-7; perhaps TRBD2 as D (7 bases). The CDR3 length is 12 residues. Germline V gives CDR1 DFQATT, CDR2 SNEGSKA (reference sequence).

The CDR3 region has the DNA TGTGCCAGCTTCACCGGGACTAGGTCCTACGAGCAGTACTTC. It is translated as CASFTGTRSYEQYF. The V call is TRBV6-5, the J call TRBJ2-7; 8 bases line up with TRBD2. The CDR3 totals 14 residues. After removal of 8 bases from V and 1 base from J, the junction contained 7 bases not matched to a gene. Germline loops: CDR1 MNHEY, CDR2 SVGAGI.

The J gene is TRBJ2-5, the V gene TRBV29-1; D not certain. The germline CDR1 and CDR2 sequences are SQVTM and ANQGSEA. V was shortened by 8 bases and J by 0 bases, with 4 bases between the two germline ends. The CDR3 is 10 residues long. Here the CDR3 reads CSTYQETQYF. The CDR3 nucleotides read TGCAGCACGTACCAAGAGACCCAGTACTTC. The entire variable domain, with the rest obtained from reference TRBV29-1 and TRBJ2-5, is as follows: SAVISQKPSRDICQRGTSLTIQCQVDSQVTMMFWYRQQPGQSLTLIATANQGSEATYESGFVIDKFPISRPNLTFSTLTVSNMSPEDSSIYLCSTYQETQYFGPGTRLLVL.

The chain uses TRBV6-2 or TRBV6-3 and TRBJ1-5; D perhaps matches TRBD1 (5 bases). Trimming cost V 6 bases and J 4 bases, with 16 bases left between them. This CDR3 comprises 15 residues. The germline gives CDR1 MNHEY, CDR2 SVGEGT. DNA for the CDR3: TGTGCCAGCAGCTTTGGGACGGTGCCGAATCAGCCCCAGCATTTT. It codes for CASSFGTVPNQPQHF.

This chain joins TRBV12-3 or TRBV12-4 and TRBJ1-2; tentatively, D is TRBD1 (5 bases). The CDR3 contains 13 residues. V lost 7 bases to trimming and J lost 0 bases, with 9 bases between them. The CDR3: CASMGRTNYGYTF. The CDR3 DNA is TGTGCCAGCATGGGACGTACTAACTATGGCTACACCTTC.

The V gene is TRBV12-3 or TRBV12-4, the J gene TRBJ2-3, with D perhaps given as TRBD1 or TRBD2 (5 bases each). Trimming took off 1 base at V and 8 bases at J, with 10 bases between the two ends. The CDR3 has 13 amino acids. CDR3 sequence: CASSLEAGGTQYF. In DNA, the CDR3 is TGTGCCAGCAGTTTAGAGGCTGGGGGTACGCAGTATTTT.

The chain is built from TRBV5-4 and TRBJ2-1; TRBD1 agrees at 10 bases. Germline V gene sequence: CDR1 SGHNT, CDR2 YYREEE (reference sequence). V gave up 4 bases and J gave up 7 bases; unmatched junction bases: 5. The CDR3 is 14 amino acids. CDR3 region: CASSQRQGANEQFF. As DNA, the CDR3 is TGTGCCAGCAGCCAGAGACAGGGGGCAAATGAGCAGTTCTTC.

This clonotype is a singleton in its sample. The chain couples TRBV3-1 to TRBJ2-7; 10 nucleotides align to TRBD2. Germline CDR1 and CDR2: LGHDT and YNNKEL (reference sequence). Trimming cost V 0 bases and J 5 bases; bases outside gene matches: 16. The CDR3 is 19 residues long. The CDR3 spells CASSQDGSSGRPRSHEQYF. The CDR3 coding sequence is TGTGCCAGCAGCCAAGATGGGAGTAGCGGGAGGCCCAGGAGCCACGAGCAGTACTTC.

The chain recombines TRBV7-8 with TRBJ2-7; TRBD2 matches at 12 bases. The CDR3 is 15 amino acids. The ends lost 5 bases at V and 6 bases at J; junction bases unmatched: 8. The V gene's germline CDR1 is SGHVS and CDR2 FQNEAQ. CDR3 sequence (DNA): TGTGCCAGCAGCACCCGACTAGCGGGAGTGGGCGAGCAGTACTTC. It yields the protein CASSTRLAGVGEQYF. The whole variable domain, filled in from reference TRBV7-8 and TRBJ2-7, reads GAGVSQSPRYKVAKRGQDVALRCDPISGHVSLFWYQQALGQGPEFLTYFQNEAQLDKSGLPSDRFFAERPEGSVSTLKIQRTQQEDSAVYLCASSTRLAGVGEQYFGPGTRLTVT.

J is TRBJ2-1 and V is TRBV6-2 or TRBV6-3; unclear D gene. Germline V gives CDR1 MNHEY, CDR2 SVGEGT. This CDR3 is 15 amino acids long. V lost 6 bases, J lost 6 bases, and 18 bases lay in between. The CDR3 DNA follows: TGTGCCAGCAGACTCGGAGCAGCCAAGGGCAATGAGCAGTTCTTC. It codes for CASRLGAAKGNEQFF.

V usage is TRBV5-1 and J usage is TRBJ2-1; TRBD2 matches at 10 bases. The germline gives CDR1 SGHRS, CDR2 YFSETQ. The CDR3 totals 15 residues. Trimming at V came to 5 bases and at J to 6 bases, leaving 8 bases not matched to a gene. CDR3 nucleotide sequence: TGCGCCAGCAGTCTGAGCGGGAGGGCTGGCAATGAGCAGTTCTTC. Protein product: CASSLSGRAGNEQFF.

The chain couples TRBV29-1 to TRBJ2-2; 10 nucleotides line up with TRBD1. CDR1 SQVTM and CDR2 ANQGSEA come from the germline V gene. This CDR3 contains 14 residues. V dropped 7 bases and J dropped 5; count of bases not matched to a gene: 7. DNA for the CDR3: TGCAGCGGAGGACAGGGGGTTGATACCGGGGAGCTGTTTTTT. Translation: CSGGQGVDTGELFF.

The CDR3 loop reads CSARAPSNDEQFF. The CDR3 bases are TGCAGTGCTAGAGCCCCTAGTAACGATGAGCAGTTCTTC. This chain connects TRBV20-1 to TRBJ2-1; D gene uncertain. The V gene's germline CDR1 is DFQATT and CDR2 SNEGSKA (reference sequence). CDR3 length equals 13 residues. The germline V and J ends were trimmed by 1 base and 8 bases, with 12 bases remaining between them.

The chain couples TRBV19 to TRBJ1-5; D not resolved. This CDR3 is 15 amino acids long. Germline V lookup: CDR1 LNHDA, CDR2 SQIVND (reference sequence). V lost 3 bases and J 1 base, leaving 10 bases between the germline ends. This chain's CDR3 is CASSIRTASNQPQHF. The CDR3 nucleotides are TGTGCCAGTAGTATCCGCACCGCGAGCAATCAGCCCCAGCATTTT. Complete variable domain (other parts from reference TRBV19 and TRBJ1-5): DGGITQSPKYLFRKEGQNVTLSCEQNLNHDAMYWYRQDPGQGLRLIYYSQIVNDFQKGDIAEGYSVSREKKESFPLTVTSAQKNPTAFYLCASSIRTASNQPQHFGDGTRLSIL.